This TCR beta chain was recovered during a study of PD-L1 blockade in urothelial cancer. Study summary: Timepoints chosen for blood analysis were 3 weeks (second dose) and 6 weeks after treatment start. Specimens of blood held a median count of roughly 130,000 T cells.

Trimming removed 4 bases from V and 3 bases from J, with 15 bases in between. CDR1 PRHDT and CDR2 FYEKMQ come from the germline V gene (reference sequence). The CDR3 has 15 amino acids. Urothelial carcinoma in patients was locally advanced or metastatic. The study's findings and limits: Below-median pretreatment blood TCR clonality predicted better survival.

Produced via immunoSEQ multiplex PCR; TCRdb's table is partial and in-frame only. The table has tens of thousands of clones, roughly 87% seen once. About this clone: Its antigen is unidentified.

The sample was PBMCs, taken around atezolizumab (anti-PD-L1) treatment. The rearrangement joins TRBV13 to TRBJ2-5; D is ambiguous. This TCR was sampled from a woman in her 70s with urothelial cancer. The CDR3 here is CASSYLRMEKETQYF. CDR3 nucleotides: TGTGCCAGCAGCTACCTTAGGATGGAGAAAGAGACCCAGTACTTC.